The 7 T cell receptor beta chains in this list originate from one sample, sequenced in a study of beta chain features in type 1 diabetes. General study results and limits: Type 1 diabetes patients had TCRB CDR3s that were shorter (moderately but significantly so) in all four CD4+ subsets.

What was sequenced were expressed TCRB transcripts, since all of the isolated RNA had been reverse transcribed. Produced via immunoSEQ multiplex PCR; TCRdb's table is partial and in-frame only. The data hold 300,000 to 350,000 clones, with 7% to 10% observed a single time. Their antigen targets remain unknown. The specimen was central memory CD4+ T cells from blood. Receptors were obtained from a young man with type 1 diabetes.

The V gene is TRBV30, the J gene TRBJ2-7; 11 bases line up with TRBD1. Germline V gene data show CDR1 as GTSNPN and CDR2 as SVGIG (reference sequence). V trimming: 3 bases; J trimming: 0 bases; junction bases outside the gene matches: 4. The CDR3 extends over 15 amino acids. The CDR3 is CAWSGDRGSSYEQYF. In nucleotides, the CDR3 is TGTGCCTGGAGCGGGGACAGGGGGTCCTCCTACGAGCAGTACTTC.

The chain couples TRBV7-2 to TRBJ1-5; 9 nucleotides agree with TRBD1. The CDR3 runs 14 residues. V was clipped by 3 bases and J by 7 bases; unmatched bases: 4. Germline V gene lookup returns CDR1 SGHTA and CDR2 FQGNSA. Here the CDR3 DNA reads TGTGCCAGCAGCTTGGACAGGGGAGGCCAGCCCCAGCATTTT. Encoded protein: CASSLDRGGQPQHF.

This clone appeared many times. The V and J genes are TRBV11-2 and TRBJ1-2; possibly TRBD1 for D (6 bases). Trimming cost V 3 bases and J 8 bases, with 7 bases left between them. The CDR3 covers 11 residues. Germline V gives CDR1 SGHAT, CDR2 FQNNGV. CDR3 in DNA: TGTGCCAGCAGCTTCAGGGGCGGCTACACCTTC. It is translated as CASSFRGGYTF. Together with reference TRBV11-2 and TRBJ1-2, the CDR3 gives the full variable domain: EAGVAQSPRYKIIEKRQSVAFWCNPISGHATLYWYQQILGQGPKLLIQFQNNGVVDDSQLPKDRFSAERLKGVDSTLKIQPAKLEDSAVYLCASSFRGGYTFGSGTRLTVV.

This sequence joins TRBV5-1 and TRBJ2-1, with 7 positions matching TRBD1. V shed 0 bases, J shed 7 bases, and the junction held 4 bases outside the gene matches. Germline loops: CDR1 SGHRS, CDR2 YFSETQ. The length of the CDR3 is 14 residues. The CDR3 is CASSLDRGQNEQFF. The CDR3 DNA sequence: TGCGCCAGCAGCTTGGATAGGGGGCAAAATGAGCAGTTCTTC.

The genes are TRBV2 and TRBJ2-5, with 7 bases lining up with TRBD2. V gave up 4 bases and J gave up 3 bases; unmatched junction bases: 8. Germline CDR1 reads SNHLY; CDR2 reads FYNNEI. There are 15 residues in the CDR3. DNA of the CDR3: TGTGCCAGCAGTGCGGGGGGTCGGGCCAAAGAGACCCAGTACTTC. Amino acids: CASSAGGRAKETQYF.

V is TRBV29-1 and J is TRBJ2-3; D possibly corresponds to TRBD2 (5 bases). This CDR3 is built from 13 residues. The germline gives CDR1 SQVTM, CDR2 ANQGSEA. The CDR3 reads CTGVYRAGDTQYF. Written as DNA, the CDR3 is TGCACCGGGGTGTATCGGGCCGGGGATACGCAGTATTTT.

This clone appeared a few times. V and J are TRBV25-1 and TRBJ2-3; D is uncertain. The CDR3 has 13 amino acids. Per germline, CDR1 MGHDK and CDR2 SYGVNS. V gave up 3 bases and J gave up 2 bases, with 6 bases separating them. CDR3 sequence reads: CASSDTVTDTQYF. The CDR3 nucleotides read TGTGCCAGCAGTGACACGGTCACAGATACGCAGTATTTT.